A single sample gave rise to the 25 T cell receptor beta chains below, sequenced in a study of STAT5B mutations in CD4+ large granular lymphocyte leukemia. TCRdb's table, derived via immunoSEQ multiplex PCR, lists solely in-frame clones and lacks some. This table holds thousands of clones, over 70% found once. The sequenced material came from PBMCs. All receptors derive from a woman between 65 and 79 years old with CD4+ T-cell large granular lymphocyte leukemia.

The genes are TRBV7-6 and TRBJ2-3, with D perhaps matching TRBD2 (5 bases). CDR1 is SGHVS, CDR2 FNYEAQ, per germline. Trimming cost V 0 bases and J 1 base, with 5 bases left between them. This CDR3 has 14 amino acids. In nucleotides, the CDR3 is TGTGCCAGCAGCTTAGCGGGAGGCACAGATACGCAGTATTTT. Translation: CASSLAGGTDTQYF.

CDR3 coding DNA: TGTGCCAGCAGCTACGACAGGGGGGTTGGCGGGGAGCTGTTTTTT. It encodes CASSYDRGVGGELFF. This chain joins TRBV7-9 and TRBJ2-2, with 9 bases that match TRBD1. The J segment lost 7 bases and the V segment lost 4 bases, leaving 7 bases of the junction unmatched. Germline V gene lookup returns CDR1 SEHNR and CDR2 FQNEAQ (reference sequence). The CDR3 runs 15 residues. The full variable domain, rest sourced from reference TRBV7-9 and TRBJ2-2, is DTGVSQNPRHKITKRGQNVTFRCDPISEHNRLYWYRQTLGQGPEFLTYFQNEAQLEKSRLLSDRFSAERPKGSFSTLEIQRTEQGDSAMYLCASSYDRGVGGELFFGEGSRLTVL.

The rearrangement links TRBV5-8 to TRBJ1-6, with 10 bases fitting TRBD1. Per the germline V gene, CDR1 is SGHTS and CDR2 is YDEGEE. There are 16 residues in the CDR3. After removal of 7 bases from V and 9 bases from J, the junction contained 13 bases not matched to a gene. CDR3 coding DNA: TGTGCCAGCGGTAGGACAGGGGGTCTGAAGGTTTCACCCCTCCACTTT. This translates into CASGRTGGLKVSPLHF.

The rearrangement uses TRBV15 and TRBJ1-3; D not certain. CDR1 and CDR2 from the germline V gene are LNHNV and YYDKDF (reference sequence). This CDR3 comprises 14 residues. V was clipped by 9 bases and J by 0 bases, with 12 bases between them. CDR3 sequence (DNA): TGTGCCACTAGTCGTGATCTCTCTGGAAACACCATATATTTT. It specifies CATSRDLSGNTIYF.

The gene calls are TRBV27 and TRBJ1-2, with 12 bases fitting TRBD1. This CDR3 spans 16 amino acids. The germline V gene encodes CDR1 MNHEY and CDR2 SMNVEV (reference sequence). After removal of 3 bases from V and 6 bases from J, the junction contained 8 bases not matched to a gene. This chain's CDR3 is CASSLGGTGGGDGYTF. CDR3 sequence (DNA): TGTGCCAGCAGTTTGGGGGGGACAGGGGGCGGGGATGGCTACACCTTC.

The rearrangement links TRBV6-5 to TRBJ1-3; the D is unclear. With 2 bases removed from V and 0 bases from J, the gap between germline ends came to 8 bases. The CDR3 totals 15 residues. Germline CDR1 MNHEY, CDR2 SVGAGI. CDR3 in DNA: TGTGCCAGCAGTTACGGAGACATCTCTGGAAACACCATATATTTT. Encoded protein: CASSYGDISGNTIYF.

The chain combines TRBV27 with TRBJ1-5; D might be TRBD1 (6 bases). The CDR3 loop spans 14 amino acids. V was shortened by 8 bases and J by 1 base, with 12 bases between the two germline ends. CDR1 and CDR2 (germline): MNHEY, SMNVEV (reference sequence). Written as DNA, the CDR3 is TGTGCCAGCGGCAGGGGTACGAGCAATCAGCCCCAGCATTTT. Encoded protein: CASGRGTSNQPQHF.

The chain couples TRBV6-5 to TRBJ2-3; D might be TRBD2 (6 bases). CDR3 length: 15 residues. Trimming took 6 bases from V and 5 from J, leaving 18 bases between them. Germline V gene sequence: CDR1 MNHEY, CDR2 SVGAGI. The CDR3 DNA reads TGTGCCAGCAGCCTCGGGGGAACGAACCGAGATACGCAGTATTTT. It translates to CASSLGGTNRDTQYF.

This clone was picked up one time. The chain combines TRBV4-3 with TRBJ2-5, with D tentatively TRBD2 (6 bases). The CDR3 consists of 15 residues. CDR1 is LGHNA and CDR2 is YSLEER in the germline V gene. The V end lost 0 bases, the J end lost 5 bases, and 13 bases lay between the germline ends. The CDR3 DNA follows: TGCGCCAGCAGCCAAGAGACTAGACGTTGGGAGACCCAGTACTTC. It codes for CASSQETRRWETQYF.

The V gene is TRBV18, the J gene TRBJ2-7; D gene ambiguous. With 2 bases removed from V and 3 bases from J, the gap between germline ends came to 5 bases. Germline assignment: CDR1 KGHSH and CDR2 LQKENI. The CDR3 is 12 residues long. CDR3 sequence reads: CASSPKGYEQYF. The DNA of the CDR3 is TGTGCCAGCTCACCAAAGGGCTACGAGCAGTACTTC.

The chain combines TRBV4-2 with TRBJ2-7, with D uncertain. Trimming stripped 0 bases from V and 2 bases from J, with 11 bases between. Germline CDR1 LGHNA, CDR2 YNFKEQ. The CDR3 sequence is 15 residues long. DNA for the CDR3: TGTGCCAGCAGCCAAGACGGAACGGAACCCTACGAGCAGTACTTC. This codes for CASSQDGTEPYEQYF.

The CDR3 here is CASTMDRQNTEAFF. CDR3 in DNA: TGTGCCAGCACTATGGACAGGCAGAACACTGAAGCTTTCTTT. The chain carries TRBV6-1 and TRBJ1-1, with 7 bases matching TRBD1. This CDR3 comprises 14 residues. CDR1 and CDR2 (germline): MNHNS, SASEGT. The V gene end was trimmed by 7 bases and the J gene end by 1 base; junction bases not matched to a gene: 6.

V gene TRBV6-1 combines with J gene TRBJ1-4, with 8 bases lining up with TRBD1. Trimming at V came to 3 bases and at J to 6 bases, leaving 3 bases not matched to a gene. Per germline, CDR1 MNHNS and CDR2 SASEGT. CDR3 length: 14 amino acids. CDR3 in amino acids: CASSDTGGDEKLFF. The CDR3 DNA follows: TGTGCCAGCAGTGACACAGGGGGTGATGAAAAACTGTTTTTT.

The chain links TRBV25-1 to TRBJ1-3; D might be TRBD1 (5 bases). Germline CDR1 reads MGHDK; CDR2 reads SYGVNS. This CDR3 comprises 14 residues. The V gene lost 5 bases and the J gene lost 2 bases, with 10 bases spanning the gap. DNA for the CDR3: TGTGCCAGCAGTTTGGGGGAGGCTGGAAACACCATATATTTT. Encoded protein: CASSLGEAGNTIYF.

This clone was detected only a few times. The chain links TRBV5-4 to TRBJ2-2; 7 bases line up with TRBD2. Germline lookup yields CDR1 SGHNT and CDR2 YYREEE (reference sequence). This CDR3 spans 15 amino acids. V lost 4 bases and J lost 2; bases outside the gene matches: 5. The CDR3 coding sequence is TGTGCCAGCAGCCGAGCGGGGTTTAACACCGGGGAGCTGTTTTTT. Its translation: CASSRAGFNTGELFF.

The chain is built from TRBV7-2 and TRBJ2-1; D is ambiguous. Per the germline V gene, CDR1 is SGHTA and CDR2 is FQGNSA. The CDR3 consists of 11 residues. V was shortened by 4 bases and J by 3 bases, with 1 base between the two germline ends. DNA of the CDR3: TGTGCCAGCAGCTACTACAATGAGCAGTTCTTC. It codes for CASSYYNEQFF. The full variable domain, completed using reference TRBV7-2 and TRBJ2-1, is GAGVSQSPSNKVTEKGKDVELRCDPISGHTALYWYRQSLGQGLEFLIYFQGNSAPDKSGLPSDRFSAERTGGSVSTLTIQRTQQEDSAVYLCASSYYNEQFFGPGTRLTVL.

The chain couples TRBV11-2 to TRBJ2-7; TRBD2 might be the D (5 bases). The CDR3 length is 14 residues. CDR1 and CDR2 (germline): SGHAT, FQNNGV. Trimming stripped 1 base from V and 3 bases from J, with 10 bases between. CDR3: CASSLGGEGYEQYF. The CDR3 DNA follows: TGTGCCAGCAGCTTAGGGGGAGAGGGCTACGAGCAGTACTTC.

This clone was counted between two and nine times. The chain is built from TRBV25-1 and TRBJ2-7, with D hard to call. The germline CDR1 and CDR2 sequences are MGHDK and SYGVNS. This CDR3 is 13 amino acids long. Trimming took off 3 bases at V and 2 bases at J, with 8 bases between the two ends. CDR3 residues: CASSEPDTYEQYF. CDR3 nucleotide sequence: TGTGCCAGCAGTGAGCCTGATACCTACGAGCAGTACTTC.

The gene calls are TRBV29-1 and TRBJ1-1; no clear D gene. Germline-derived CDR1 and CDR2 are SQVTM and ANQGSEA. The CDR3 consists of 13 residues. Trimming took 5 bases from V and 1 from J, leaving 11 bases between them. The CDR3 loop is CSVSARANTEAFF. DNA of the CDR3: TGCAGCGTTTCCGCGCGCGCGAACACTGAAGCTTTCTTT. The variable domain in full, completed from reference TRBV29-1 and TRBJ1-1, reads SAVISQKPSRDICQRGTSLTIQCQVDSQVTMMFWYRQQPGQSLTLIATANQGSEATYESGFVIDKFPISRPNLTFSTLTVSNMSPEDSSIYLCSVSARANTEAFFGQGTRLTVV.

The chain has TRBV7-9 and TRBJ2-5; D remains unclear. Trimming took off 0 bases at V and 1 base at J, with 6 bases between the two ends. Germline V gene sequence: CDR1 SEHNR, CDR2 FQNEAQ (reference sequence). CDR3 length: 14 residues. CDR3 region: CASSLASTQETQYF. For the CDR3, the DNA is TGTGCCAGCAGCTTAGCGTCAACCCAAGAGACCCAGTACTTC.

V and J are TRBV7-8 and TRBJ2-6; D perhaps matches TRBD1 (5 bases). CDR3 length equals 15 residues. The germline V and J ends were trimmed by 4 bases and 0 bases, with 7 bases remaining between them. Germline CDR1 SGHVS, CDR2 FQNEAQ. CDR3 sequence reads: CASSSGRSGANVLTF. The DNA for the CDR3 is TGTGCCAGCAGCTCAGGGCGCTCTGGGGCCAACGTCCTGACTTTC.

The chain links TRBV2 to TRBJ1-2; D not certain. Germline V gene sequence: CDR1 SNHLY, CDR2 FYNNEI. This CDR3 comprises 14 residues. V was clipped by 4 bases and J by 1 base, with 10 bases between them. The CDR3 DNA is TGTGCCAGCAGTGCCGGTGTACTTAACTATGGCTACACCTTC. Amino acids: CASSAGVLNYGYTF.

About this clone itself: One end of the junction is discordant with germline, which a read error may explain. CDR3 loop: CASSIGQSQHF. The CDR3 region has the DNA TGTGCCAGTAGTATTGGTCAGTCCCAGCATTTT. This chain uses TRBV19 with TRBJ1-5; no firm D call. The CDR3 sequence is 11 residues long. Germline loops: CDR1 LNHDA, CDR2 SQIVND (reference sequence).

The chain recombines TRBV5-4 with TRBJ1-2, with TRBD1 identical over 9 bases. This CDR3 region has 16 residues. The V gene end was trimmed by 4 bases and the J gene end by 2 bases; junction bases not matched to a gene: 9. Looked up from germline, CDR1 is SGHNT and CDR2 is YYREEE (reference sequence). The CDR3 nucleotides are TGTGCCAGCAGCCCGGGACAGGGAGCTCAAAACTATGGCTACACCTTC. Its protein product is CASSPGQGAQNYGYTF. Combining the CDR3 with reference TRBV5-4 and TRBJ1-2 gives the whole variable domain ETGVTQSPTHLIKTRGQQVTLRCSSQSGHNTVSWYQQALGQGPQFIFQYYREEENGRGNFPPRFSGLQFPNYSSELNVNALELDDSALYLCASSPGQGAQNYGYTFGSGTRLTVV.

This clone was observed a handful of times. The chain recombines TRBV27 with TRBJ2-7; the match to TRBD1 covers 9 bases. This CDR3 has 15 amino acids. With V trimmed by 6 bases and J by 4 bases, 10 bases remained unmatched. Germline CDR1 and CDR2: MNHEY and SMNVEV (reference sequence). The CDR3 here is CASSRDRVSPYEQYF. The CDR3 DNA follows: TGTGCCAGCAGCAGGGACAGGGTTAGTCCATACGAGCAGTACTTC.